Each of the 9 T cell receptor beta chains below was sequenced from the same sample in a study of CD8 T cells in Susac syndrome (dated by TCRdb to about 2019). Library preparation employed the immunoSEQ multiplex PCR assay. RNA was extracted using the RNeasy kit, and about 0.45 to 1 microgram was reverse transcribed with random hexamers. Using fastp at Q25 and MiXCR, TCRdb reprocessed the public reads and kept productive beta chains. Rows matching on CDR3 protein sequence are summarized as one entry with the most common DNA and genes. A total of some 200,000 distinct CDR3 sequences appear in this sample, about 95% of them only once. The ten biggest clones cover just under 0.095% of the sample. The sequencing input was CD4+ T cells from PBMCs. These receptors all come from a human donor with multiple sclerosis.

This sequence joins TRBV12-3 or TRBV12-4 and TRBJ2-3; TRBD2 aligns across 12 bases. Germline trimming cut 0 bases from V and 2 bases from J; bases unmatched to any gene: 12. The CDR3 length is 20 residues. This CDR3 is CASSLAWAGTSGPDTDTQYF. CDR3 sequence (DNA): TGTGCCAGCAGTTTAGCGTGGGCGGGGACTAGCGGGCCTGACACAGATACGCAGTATTTT.

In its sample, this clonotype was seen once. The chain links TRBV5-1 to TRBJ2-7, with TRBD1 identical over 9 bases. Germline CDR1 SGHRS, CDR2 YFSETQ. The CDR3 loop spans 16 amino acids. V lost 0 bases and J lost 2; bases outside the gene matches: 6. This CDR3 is CASSLGTGTGTYEQYF. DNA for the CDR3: TGCGCCAGCAGCTTGGGAACCGGGACAGGGACCTACGAGCAGTACTTC.

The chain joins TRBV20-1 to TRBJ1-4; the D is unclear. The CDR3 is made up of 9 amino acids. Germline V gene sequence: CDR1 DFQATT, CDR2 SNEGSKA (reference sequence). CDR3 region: CSEYLKLFF. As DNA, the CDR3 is TGCAGCGAGTACCTTAAACTGTTTTTT.

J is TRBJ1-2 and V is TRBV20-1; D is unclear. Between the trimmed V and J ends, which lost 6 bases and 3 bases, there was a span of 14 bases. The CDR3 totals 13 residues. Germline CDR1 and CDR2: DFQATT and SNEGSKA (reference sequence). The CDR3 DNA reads TGCAGTGCCATGCGGGTGGGTGACTATGGCTACACCTTC. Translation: CSAMRVGDYGYTF.

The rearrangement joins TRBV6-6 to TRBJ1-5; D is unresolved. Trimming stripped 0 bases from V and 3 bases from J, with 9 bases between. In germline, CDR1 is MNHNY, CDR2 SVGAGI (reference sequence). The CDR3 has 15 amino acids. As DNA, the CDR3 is TGTGCCAGCAGTTACTCGACGCGAGACAATCAGCCCCAGCATTTT. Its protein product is CASSYSTRDNQPQHF.

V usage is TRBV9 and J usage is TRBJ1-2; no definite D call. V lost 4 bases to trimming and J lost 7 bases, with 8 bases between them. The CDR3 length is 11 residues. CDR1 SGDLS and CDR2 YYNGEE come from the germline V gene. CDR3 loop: CASSTHLGYTF. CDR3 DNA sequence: TGTGCCAGCAGCACCCACCTTGGCTACACCTTC.

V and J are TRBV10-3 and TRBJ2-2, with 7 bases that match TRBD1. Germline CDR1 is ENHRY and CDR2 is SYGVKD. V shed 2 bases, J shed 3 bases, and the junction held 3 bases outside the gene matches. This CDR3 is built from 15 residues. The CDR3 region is CAISERQGDTGELFF. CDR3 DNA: TGTGCCATCAGTGAGCGGCAGGGGGACACCGGGGAGCTGTTTTTT.

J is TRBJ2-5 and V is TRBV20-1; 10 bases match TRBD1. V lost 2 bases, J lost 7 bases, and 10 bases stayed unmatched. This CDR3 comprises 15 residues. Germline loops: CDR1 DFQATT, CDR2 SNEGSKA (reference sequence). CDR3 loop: CSARSLRQGARTQYF. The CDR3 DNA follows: TGCAGTGCTAGATCTCTGCGACAGGGGGCGCGGACCCAGTACTTC.

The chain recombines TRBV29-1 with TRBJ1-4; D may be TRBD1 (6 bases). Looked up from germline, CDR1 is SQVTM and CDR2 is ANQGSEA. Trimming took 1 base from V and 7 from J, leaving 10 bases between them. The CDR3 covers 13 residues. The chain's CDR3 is CSVEGGAGEKLFF. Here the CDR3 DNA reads TGCAGCGTTGAAGGGGGGGCAGGTGAAAAACTGTTTTTT.